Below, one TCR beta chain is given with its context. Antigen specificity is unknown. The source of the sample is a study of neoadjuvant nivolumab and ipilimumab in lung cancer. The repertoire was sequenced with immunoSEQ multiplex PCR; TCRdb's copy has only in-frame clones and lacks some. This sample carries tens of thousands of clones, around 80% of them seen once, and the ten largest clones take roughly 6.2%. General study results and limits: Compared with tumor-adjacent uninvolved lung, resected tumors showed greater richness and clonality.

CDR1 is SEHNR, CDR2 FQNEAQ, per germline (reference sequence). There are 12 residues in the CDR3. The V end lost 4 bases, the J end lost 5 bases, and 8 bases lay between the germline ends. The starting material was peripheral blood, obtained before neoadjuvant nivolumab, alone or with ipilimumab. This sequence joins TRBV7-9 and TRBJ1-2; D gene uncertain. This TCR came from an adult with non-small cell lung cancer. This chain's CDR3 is CASSSPSYGYTF. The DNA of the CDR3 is TGTGCCAGCAGCTCCCCCTCTTATGGCTACACCTTC.